This TCR beta chain was identified during a study of T cell changes during pregnancy in multiple sclerosis. Germline CDR1 SGHRS, CDR2 YFSETQ. Trimming took 2 bases from V and 5 from J, leaving 13 bases between them. This CDR3 has 14 amino acids. Clones were sequenced by immunoSEQ multiplex PCR, and TCRdb holds only the in-frame ones, with some missing. The sample has 95,000 to 110,000 clones, roughly 92% seen once; the top ten hold 0.9% to 0.95%. The chain combines TRBV5-1 with TRBJ2-5, with D possibly TRBD1 on 5 matching bases. The receptor's source is a female donor with multiple sclerosis, enrolled in a pregnancy study. The sample here was peripheral blood, taken after pregnancy. The CDR3 protein is CASSFPGAAETQYF. The CDR3 nucleotides are TGCGCCAGCAGCTTCCCTGGGGCGGCGGAGACCCAGTACTTC. The full variable domain, completed using reference TRBV5-1 and TRBJ2-5, is KAGVTQTPRYLIKTRGQQVTLSCSPISGHRSVSWYQQTPGQGLQFLFEYFSETQRNKGNFPGRFSGRQFSNSRSEMNVSTLELGDSALYLCASSFPGAAETQYFGPGTRLLVL.